This T cell receptor beta chain was observed in a study of human T cells and chemical hapten exposure. Study details: The study traced per-sample TCR yield variation mainly to small differences in pooled library volumes.

Findings and limits, study-wide: TCRs exceeding 1 in 1000 frequency stayed unchanged with DPC sensitization.

This clonotype was counted only a few times. Its antigen is unidentified. The library attached unique molecular identifiers to individual cDNA molecules. In the authors' workflow: Samples ranged from roughly 20,000 to 700,000 TCRs, with a median of about 96,000. From the RACE reads, TCRdb called clonotypes with MiXCR, one entry per CDR3 protein. The V and J calls shown here were made by TCRdb, not taken from the authors' results. Found here are about 82,000 distinct CDR3 sequences, over 6.5% of them singletons; the top ten hold over 1.5%. Time point of the sample: healthy volunteer bleed at 6 weeks. The starting material, unfractionated whole blood, was used for total RNA extraction. J was trimmed by 2 bases and V by 4 bases; bases with no gene match: 7. Looked up from germline, CDR1 is LGHNA and CDR2 is YNFKEQ. CDR3 size: 15 residues.

The V gene is TRBV4-2, the J gene TRBJ2-7, with 8 bases that match TRBD1. The sample was whole blood. This clonotype was sampled from a male donor in good health. Some clones in this sample may be carry-over from other donors' samples. The CDR3 loop is CASSPSGQGTYEQYF. In DNA form, the CDR3 reads TGTGCCAGCAGCCCAAGCGGACAGGGCACCTACGAGCAGTACTTC.